This passage covers 27 T cell receptor beta chains from one sample sequenced in a study of shared clonotypes between healthy human individuals. Sequencing was performed with immunoSEQ multiplex PCR; in TCRdb, only in-frame clones are kept and a portion is missing. Here the sample spans over a million clones, approximately 80% being singletons. Sequences were obtained from memory CD4+ T cells from PBMCs. Regarding subset: CD45RA-negative fraction. The source of these receptors is a man aged 18-30 years in good health. Some clones in this sample may be carry-over from other donors' samples.

In this sample, this clone turned up many times. V and J are TRBV9 and TRBJ2-2; a weak D match, TRBD2 (6 bases). Between the trimmed V and J ends, which lost 7 bases and 2 bases, there was a span of 12 bases. The length of the CDR3 is 14 residues. CDR1 SGDLS and CDR2 YYNGEE come from the germline V gene. The CDR3 nucleotides are TGTGCCAGCGGGGGGACCTATAACACCGGGGAGCTGTTTTTT. This encodes CASGGTYNTGELFF.

The CDR3 reads CASSGGDSSYEQYF. The CDR3 nucleotides are TGCGCCAGCAGTGGGGGGGACAGTTCCTACGAGCAGTACTTC. The chain employs TRBV23-1 and TRBJ2-7; D may correspond to TRBD1 or TRBD2 (7 bases each). TRBV23-1 is flagged as an ORF with uncertain function. The CDR3 covers 14 residues. Trimming removed 5 bases from V and 1 base from J, with 12 bases in between.

This clone was seen many times. In the same sample, other DNA sequences code for this CDR3. The CDR3 sequence is CASIRDRDTEAFF. The CDR3 nucleotides read TGTGCCAGCATCCGGGACAGGGACACTGAAGCTTTCTTT. The chain uses TRBV2 and TRBJ1-1; 9 positions match TRBD1. Looked up from germline, CDR1 is SNHLY and CDR2 is FYNNEI. The CDR3 spans 13 residues. Trimming at V came to 7 bases and at J to 3 bases, leaving 3 bases not matched to a gene. The whole variable domain, remainder taken from reference TRBV2 and TRBJ1-1, is EPEVTQTPSHQVTQMGQEVILRCVPISNHLYFYWYRQILGQKVEFLVSFYNNEISEKSEIFDDQFSVERPDGSNFTLKIRSTKLEDSAMYFCASIRDRDTEAFFGQGTRLTVV.

This clone came up once. V and J are TRBV7-9 and TRBJ1-3; no firm D call. CDR1 is SEHNR and CDR2 is FQNEAQ in the germline V gene (reference sequence). V was cut by 1 base and J by 0 bases, with 4 bases left in between. The CDR3 extends over 14 amino acids. CDR3: CASSLGASGNTIYF. CDR3 bases: TGTGCCAGCAGCTTAGGGGCCTCTGGAAACACCATATATTTT.

The J gene is TRBJ2-1, the V gene TRBV4-3; no reliable D call. The CDR3 totals 16 residues. V lost 4 bases and J 3 bases, leaving 16 bases between the germline ends. CDR1 and CDR2 (germline): LGHNA, YSLEER. DNA of the CDR3: TGCGCCAGCAGCCGAGGAGCGAGGCCCTTCTACAATGAGCAGTTCTTC. Its translation: CASSRGARPFYNEQFF.

The sample holds a few counts of this clone. V usage is TRBV4-2 and J usage is TRBJ1-2; D might be TRBD1 (5 bases). Per the germline V gene, CDR1 is LGHNA and CDR2 is YNFKEQ. This CDR3 spans 15 amino acids. The germline V and J ends were trimmed by 0 bases and 8 bases, with 16 bases remaining between them. In DNA, the CDR3 is TGTGCCAGCAGCCAAGATCACGGCAGGGTGGGAGGCTACACCTTC. Translation: CASSQDHGRVGGYTF.

CDR3 amino acids: CASGLVLSDLPCTEAFF. The CDR3 nucleotides read TGTGCTAGTGGTTTGGTACTGTCCGATTTACCCTGCACTGAAGCTTTCTTT. This chain connects TRBV12-5 to TRBJ1-1; no clear D gene. Trimming took off 0 bases at V and 4 bases at J, with 18 bases between the two ends. The germline V gene has CDR1 LGHNT and CDR2 FRNRAP. This CDR3 has 17 residues. Full variable domain (outside the CDR3, taken from reference TRBV12-5 and TRBJ1-1): DARVTQTPRHKVTEMGQEVTMRCQPILGHNTVFWYRQTMMQGLELLAYFRNRAPLDDSGMPKDRFSAEMPDATLATLKIQPSEPRDSAVYFCASGLVLSDLPCTEAFFGQGTRLTVV.

The chain has TRBV15 and TRBJ1-5; perhaps TRBD1 as D (5 bases). Germline V lookup: CDR1 LNHNV, CDR2 YYDKDF (reference sequence). This CDR3 region has 21 residues. The V and J ends lost 2 bases and 0 bases respectively, with 26 bases between them. Written as DNA, the CDR3 is TGTGCCACCAGCAGACGAAGTTTCGCTGCATCCCCGGGGCTTAGCAATCAGCCCCAGCATTTT. This encodes CATSRRSFAASPGLSNQPQHF.

In this sample, this clone turned up a few times. The chain recombines TRBV4-2 with TRBJ2-7, with TRBD2 identical over 10 bases. The CDR3 contains 16 residues. Germline CDR1 LGHNA, CDR2 YNFKEQ. V shed 0 bases, J shed 4 bases, and the junction held 6 bases outside the gene matches. This CDR3 reads CASSQDEASGRYEQYF. The DNA of the CDR3 is TGTGCCAGCAGCCAAGACGAGGCTAGCGGGAGATACGAGCAGTACTTC.

The chain employs TRBV25-1 and TRBJ1-1; TRBD1 matches 7 bases. The CDR3 is made up of 14 amino acids. CDR1 and CDR2 (germline): MGHDK, SYGVNS. After removal of 6 bases from V and 3 bases from J, the junction contained 7 bases not matched to a gene. This CDR3 is CASSRQGRDTEAFF. The CDR3 bases are TGTGCCAGCAGCAGACAGGGACGAGACACTGAAGCTTTCTTT.

This clone was picked up a small number of times. This chain uses TRBV2 with TRBJ1-4; D uncertain. The CDR3 contains 13 residues. The germline V gene encodes CDR1 SNHLY and CDR2 FYNNEI. Trimming stripped 7 bases from V and 6 bases from J, with 12 bases between. CDR3 nucleotides: TGTGCCAGCACCTGGGGTAATGATGAAAAACTGTTTTTT. Residues: CASTWGNDEKLFF.

The rearrangement links TRBV28 to TRBJ1-4, with D perhaps TRBD1 (6 bases). CDR1 and CDR2 (germline): MDHEN, SYDVKM. The V end was cut by 6 bases, the J end by 7 bases, with 15 bases between. CDR3 size: 14 residues. The CDR3 sequence is CASRIQGSGEKLFF. The DNA for the CDR3 is TGTGCCAGCAGGATACAGGGATCGGGTGAAAAACTGTTTTTT.

In its sample, this clone was seen a few times. The rearrangement joins TRBV9 to TRBJ1-1; D remains ambiguous. V was cut by 4 bases and J by 3 bases, with 13 bases left in between. Germline V gene data show CDR1 as SGDLS and CDR2 as YYNGEE. This CDR3 has 14 amino acids. The CDR3 loop reads CASSPGVWDTEAFF. The CDR3 DNA reads as TGTGCCAGCAGCCCCGGGGTTTGGGACACTGAAGCTTTCTTT.

J is TRBJ2-3 and V is TRBV9; D is uncertain. Germline V gives CDR1 SGDLS, CDR2 YYNGEE. Between the trimmed V and J ends, which lost 4 bases and 5 bases, there was a span of 17 bases. This CDR3 is 15 amino acids long. The CDR3 loop is CASSPFAEWGDTQYF. In DNA form, the CDR3 reads TGTGCCAGCAGCCCCTTCGCGGAGTGGGGAGATACGCAGTATTTT.

The chain carries TRBV15 and TRBJ2-5; TRBD2 matches at 10 bases. Germline trimming cut 3 bases from V and 0 bases from J; bases unmatched to any gene: 10. The CDR3 runs to 18 residues. Germline V lookup: CDR1 LNHNV, CDR2 YYDKDF (reference sequence). CDR3 amino acids: CATSRGLATGRDQETQYF. For the CDR3, the DNA is TGTGCCACCAGCAGGGGACTAGCGACAGGTCGGGACCAAGAGACCCAGTACTTC.

V gene TRBV5-4 combines with J gene TRBJ1-2; no clear D gene. CDR3 length: 14 residues. Trimming pared 0 bases from V and 5 bases from J, leaving 11 bases between. Germline loops: CDR1 SGHNT, CDR2 YYREEE (reference sequence). CDR3: CASSLEGNRYGYTF. In DNA form, the CDR3 reads TGTGCCAGCAGCTTGGAGGGTAATAGATATGGCTACACCTTC. Using reference TRBV5-4 and TRBJ1-2 for the parts outside the CDR3, the full variable domain is ETGVTQSPTHLIKTRGQQVTLRCSSQSGHNTVSWYQQALGQGPQFIFQYYREEENGRGNFPPRFSGLQFPNYSSELNVNALELDDSALYLCASSLEGNRYGYTFGSGTRLTVV.

The rearrangement links TRBV7-2 to TRBJ2-5, with no clear D. There are 15 residues in the CDR3. Looked up from germline, CDR1 is SGHTA and CDR2 is FQGNSA. V was pared by 2 bases and J by 5 bases, with 15 bases between. The CDR3 DNA reads TGTGCCAGCAGCTTATACTTTGGGATACAGGAGACCCAGTACTTC. Its protein product is CASSLYFGIQETQYF.

The sample holds one count of this clone. Within the sample, other DNA sequences also encode this same CDR3. The chain combines TRBV12-5 with TRBJ1-3; no reliable D call. V was cut by 1 base and J by 4 bases, with 5 bases left in between. Germline V gene data show CDR1 as LGHNT and CDR2 as FRNRAP. This CDR3 spans 13 amino acids. The CDR3 bases are TGTGCTAGTGGTTTGGCACCCGGAAACACCATATATTTT. Its protein is CASGLAPGNTIYF.

The chain is built from TRBV5-4 and TRBJ2-2; D may be TRBD1 (6 bases). Trimming shortened V by 4 bases and J by 0 bases, and 13 bases separated the two germline ends. Germline lookup yields CDR1 SGHNT and CDR2 YYREEE (reference sequence). The CDR3 totals 16 residues. The CDR3 nucleotides are TGTGCCAGCAGCCCTCCGGACAGCCCGAACACCGGGGAGCTGTTTTTT. This codes for CASSPPDSPNTGELFF.

The chain carries TRBV28 and TRBJ2-7; 8 bases are shared with TRBD1. The CDR3 consists of 13 residues. Germline trimming cut 5 bases from V and 3 bases from J; bases unmatched to any gene: 3. Germline V lookup: CDR1 MDHEN, CDR2 SYDVKM. The CDR3 region is CASSRGQVYEQYF. The DNA for the CDR3 is TGTGCCAGCAGTCGGGGACAGGTCTACGAGCAGTACTTC.

This clone has just a few counts. This chain connects TRBV6-6 to TRBJ2-5; D not resolved. The CDR3 extends over 13 amino acids. V dropped 5 bases and J dropped 5 bases, with 12 bases sitting between them. Germline V gene data show CDR1 as MNHNY and CDR2 as SVGAGI (reference sequence). The CDR3 coding sequence is TGTGCCAGCAGTCCCGGGTCTGGGGAGACCCAGTACTTC. It specifies CASSPGSGETQYF.

The chain carries TRBV20-1 and TRBJ1-1; D is perhaps TRBD1 (5 bases). This CDR3 has 11 residues. Trimming pared 7 bases from V and 3 bases from J, leaving 9 bases between. Germline assignment: CDR1 DFQATT and CDR2 SNEGSKA (reference sequence). CDR3 sequence (DNA): TGCAGTGTATCGGGGGACACTGAAGCTTTCTTT. As protein: CSVSGDTEAFF.

The chain joins TRBV10-3 to TRBJ1-1; D gene uncertain. Trimming shortened V by 0 bases and J by 0 bases, and 14 bases separated the two germline ends. The CDR3 has 17 amino acids. In germline, CDR1 is ENHRY, CDR2 SYGVKD. The DNA for the CDR3 is TGTGCCATCAGTGAGTCGGAGGAAGATCGGGTGAACACTGAAGCTTTCTTT. As protein: CAISESEEDRVNTEAFF.

The chain carries TRBV6-6 and TRBJ1-1; D uncertain. The CDR3 runs 13 residues. Trimming shortened V by 6 bases and J by 1 base, and 9 bases separated the two germline ends. CDR1 is MNHNY and CDR2 is SVGAGI in the germline V gene (reference sequence). The chain's CDR3 is CASRLKENTEAFF. CDR3 sequence (DNA): TGTGCCAGCAGACTAAAAGAGAACACTGAAGCTTTCTTT.

This clone appeared once. In DNA, the CDR3 is TGTGCCAGCAGCGCGGGCCAATGGGAGACCCAGTACTTC. This translates into CASSAGQWETQYF. The chain has TRBV9 and TRBJ2-5, with no clear D. The germline V gene has CDR1 SGDLS and CDR2 YYNGEE. The CDR3 is 13 residues long. The ends were cut back, 3 bases at V and 5 bases at J, with 11 bases in the middle.

V is TRBV28 and J is TRBJ2-5; TRBD2 matches 8 bases. The CDR3 length is 16 residues. CDR1 and CDR2 (germline): MDHEN, SYDVKM. V lost 6 bases to trimming and J lost 4 bases; unmatched junction nucleotides: 13. The CDR3: CASRSQRGRAGETQYF. Written as DNA, the CDR3 is TGTGCCAGCAGATCCCAGCGGGGGAGGGCGGGAGAGACCCAGTACTTC.

The genes are TRBV11-2 and TRBJ1-2; no definite D call. The CDR3 runs 15 residues. V lost 3 bases and J lost 8, with 19 bases in between. Germline V gene data show CDR1 as SGHAT and CDR2 as FQNNGV. The CDR3 spells CASSLEGSGTFGYTF. In DNA, the CDR3 is TGTGCCAGCAGCTTGGAGGGCTCCGGAACGTTCGGCTACACCTTC.